One sample yielded the 29 T cell receptor beta chains listed below, sequenced in a study of regulatory T cells in long-lasting Graves disease. iRepertoire HTBI primers and Arm-PCR of CDR3 regions built TCR beta libraries. TCRdb re-called the multiplex PCR reads with MiXCR, one entry per CDR3 protein. The sample lists a few hundred thousand distinct CDR3 sequences, around 20% occurring once. Time point denoted: persistent/refractory GD, antithyroid drugs over 5 years with positive TRAb. PBMC RNA served as the TCR library source. The sequencing here drew on peripheral blood mononuclear cells (PBMCs), taken when the disease was refractory, from a patient treated with antithyroid drugs. These receptors were obtained from a female donor with Graves disease.

In this sample, this clonotype turned up many times. Only one base separates this from a far larger clonotype, so it likely reflects a read error. V and J are TRBV28 and TRBJ2-7; 10 nucleotides agree with TRBD1. Losses at the gene ends were 6 bases for V and 4 bases for J; bases not matched to a gene: 0. Germline CDR1 MDHEN, CDR2 SYDVKM. The CDR3 has 12 residues. The CDR3: CASRGQGYEQYF. The CDR3 DNA reads TGTGCCAGCAGGGGACAGGGGTACGAGCAGTACTTC.

Concerning this clonotype itself: This may arise from a read error, as a much more abundant clone is one base away. The rearrangement joins TRBV7-2 to TRBJ1-1, with a weak D call TRBD1 (5 bases). Germline V gene sequence: CDR1 SGHTA, CDR2 FQGNSA. The CDR3 totals 15 residues. This CDR3 is CAGSARRGQNTEAFF. In DNA form, the CDR3 reads TGTGCCGGCAGCGCGCGACGGGGCCAGAACACTGAAGCTTTCTTT.

This clonotype was found a few times. The V call is TRBV19, the J call TRBJ2-2; 7 bases line up with TRBD1. Germline V gene lookup returns CDR1 LNHDA and CDR2 SQIVND (reference sequence). CDR3 length equals 12 residues. V shed 6 bases, J shed 9 bases, and the junction held 4 bases outside the gene matches. The CDR3 sequence is CASRQGLRELFF. DNA of the CDR3: TGTGCCAGTAGACAGGGGCTGAGGGAGCTGTTTTTT.

This clonotype has at least ten counts. This chain's CDR3 is CATSPERAPYEQYF. For the CDR3, the DNA is TGTGCCACCAGTCCCGAGCGGGCCCCCTACGAGCAGTACTTC. The chain employs TRBV24-1 and TRBJ2-7, with D possibly being TRBD2 (6 bases). V was shortened by 6 bases and J by 2 bases, with 13 bases between the two germline ends. The CDR3 loop spans 14 amino acids. Per the germline V gene, CDR1 is KGHDR and CDR2 is SFDVKD.

This clonotype was counted ten times or more. V is TRBV6-5 and J is TRBJ2-5; 11 nucleotides match TRBD2. Germline V gives CDR1 MNHEY, CDR2 SVGAGI. The CDR3 runs to 17 residues. The V gene end was trimmed by 3 bases and the J gene end by 2 bases; junction bases not matched to a gene: 8. This CDR3 is CASSYSLAGALQETQYF. CDR3 DNA: TGTGCCAGCAGTTATTCACTAGCGGGAGCTTTACAAGAGACCCAGTACTTC.

This clonotype was counted at least ten times. The chain uses TRBV6-1 and TRBJ1-5, with a possible D match to TRBD1 (5 bases). V lost 4 bases to trimming and J lost 6 bases, with 13 bases between them. The CDR3 contains 14 residues. Germline values: CDR1 MNHNS, CDR2 SASEGT. The DNA for the CDR3 is TGTGCCAGCAGTGTGGAAGGGGCGGGTCAGCCCCAGCATTTT. Amino acid sequence: CASSVEGAGQPQHF.

There are many counts of this clonotype. The rearrangement joins TRBV11-2 to TRBJ2-7; no reliable D call. The germline V and J ends were trimmed by 4 bases and 2 bases, with 9 bases remaining between them. Germline CDR1 is SGHAT and CDR2 is FQNNGV. The CDR3 spans 13 residues. DNA for the CDR3: TGTGCCAGCAGCTACAGTCGCCCCTACGAGCAGTACTTC. Translating it yields CASSYSRPYEQYF.

In this sample, this clonotype turned up many times. The V and J genes are TRBV6-5 and TRBJ1-1, with a tentative D call TRBD1 (5 bases). In germline, CDR1 is MNHEY, CDR2 SVGAGI. This CDR3 comprises 14 residues. V was clipped by 2 bases and J by 6 bases, with 13 bases between them. CDR3 sequence: CASSYQGEAAEAFF. The CDR3 DNA follows: TGTGCCAGCAGTTACCAGGGAGAGGCTGCTGAAGCTTTCTTT.

A few counts support this clonotype. This chain connects TRBV20-1 to TRBJ2-7; D call uncertain. V was pared by 0 bases and J by 3 bases, with 15 bases between. Germline-derived CDR1 and CDR2 are DFQATT and SNEGSKA (reference sequence). CDR3 length equals 15 residues. The CDR3 loop is CSARDLDRNFYEQYF. Here the CDR3 DNA reads TGCAGTGCTAGAGATTTGGACCGGAACTTCTACGAGCAGTACTTC.

This clonotype was observed many times. V gene TRBV6-1 combines with J gene TRBJ1-2; the D gene is possibly TRBD1 (6 bases). Germline assignment: CDR1 MNHNS and CDR2 SASEGT. The ends were cut back, 8 bases at V and 3 bases at J, with 16 bases in the middle. This CDR3 contains 14 residues. CDR3 sequence (DNA): TGTGCCAGCGATTCCACAGGGAACTACTATGGCTACACCTTC. Translated, it gives CASDSTGNYYGYTF.

Only a few counts were recorded for this clonotype. V is TRBV12-3 or TRBV12-4 and J is TRBJ1-5; 10 bases fit TRBD1. V shed 4 bases and J 7 bases; nucleotides not matched to a gene: 7. The CDR3 totals 15 residues. This CDR3 reads CASSYRTGGGQPQHF. CDR3 DNA: TGTGCCAGCAGTTACCGGACAGGGGGAGGGCAGCCCCAGCATTTT.

This clonotype was detected a few times. The rearrangement links TRBV2 to TRBJ2-6; tentative D call: TRBD1 (6 bases). Trimming removed 8 bases at V and 1 base at J, with 9 bases between. The CDR3 runs to 14 residues. CDR1 and CDR2 from the germline V gene are SNHLY and FYNNEI. This chain's CDR3 is CASEQGSGANVLTF. The CDR3 nucleotides read TGTGCCAGCGAACAGGGTTCTGGGGCCAACGTCCTGACTTTC.

The V call is TRBV3-1, the J call TRBJ2-2; D possibly matches TRBD1 or TRBD2 (5 bases each). The CDR3 consists of 14 residues. Germline lookup yields CDR1 LGHDT and CDR2 YNNKEL (reference sequence). Trimming cost V 7 bases and J 6 bases, with 15 bases left between them. CDR3 DNA: TGTGCCAGCACCCGCTCCGAGGGGTCCGGGGAGCTGTTTTTT. It is translated as CASTRSEGSGELFF.

In this sample, this clonotype turned up many times. The V call is TRBV30, the J call TRBJ2-1; TRBD2 might be the D (6 bases). V was trimmed by 5 bases and J by 5 bases, leaving 13 bases between them. There are 13 residues in the CDR3. Germline V gene lookup returns CDR1 GTSNPN and CDR2 SVGIG (reference sequence). CDR3 amino acids: CAWGIGSDNEQFF. Here the CDR3 DNA reads TGTGCCTGGGGTATCGGGAGTGACAATGAGCAGTTCTTC.

There are a few counts of this clonotype. This rearrangement joins TRBV5-1 to TRBJ1-6; D unclear. Looked up from germline, CDR1 is SGHRS and CDR2 is YFSETQ. Trimming removed 0 bases from V and 3 bases from J, with 7 bases in between. The CDR3 extends over 15 amino acids. CDR3 region: CASSLEQSYNSPLHF. The CDR3 DNA sequence: TGCGCCAGCAGCTTGGAACAGAGCTATAATTCACCCCTCCACTTT.

The chain carries TRBV28 and TRBJ2-3; D is undetermined. Trimming pared 6 bases from V and 11 bases from J, leaving 18 bases between. Germline V CDR1 and CDR2: MDHEN, SYDVKM. The CDR3 sequence is 13 residues long. The CDR3 reads CASSYPSGVRQYF. In DNA, the CDR3 is TGTGCCAGCAGCTACCCCTCAGGAGTTCGGCAGTATTTT.

This clonotype was counted only a few times. This chain links TRBV9 with TRBJ2-5; a possible D gene is TRBD2 (5 bases). The CDR3 contains 13 residues. CDR1 is SGDLS, CDR2 YYNGEE, per germline. The V end lost 10 bases, the J end lost 1 base, and 14 bases lay between the germline ends. CDR3 DNA: TGTGCCCCCCTCGCGGAGGCCCAAGAGACCCAGTACTTC. Translation gives CAPLAEAQETQYF. The full variable domain, completed using reference TRBV9 and TRBJ2-5, is DSGVTQTPKHLITATGQRVTLRCSPRSGDLSVYWYQQSLDQGLQFLIQYYNGEERAKGNILERFSAQQFPDLHSELNLSSLELGDSALYFCAPLAEAQETQYFGPGTRLLVL.

This clonotype was detected only a few times. The chain has TRBV12-3 or TRBV12-4 and TRBJ2-1; 10 bases are a match to TRBD2. The CDR3 runs to 18 residues. V shed 2 bases and J 2 bases; nucleotides not matched to a gene: 9. The CDR3 spells CASSLRGGSGRAYNEQFF. The CDR3 DNA sequence: TGTGCCAGCAGTTTAAGGGGGGGGAGCGGGAGGGCCTACAATGAGCAGTTCTTC.

The chain combines TRBV3-1 with TRBJ2-2, with 12 bases identical to TRBD1. Unmatched junction bases numbered 7, after V lost 7 bases and J lost 4 bases. The CDR3 totals 16 residues. Germline V CDR1 and CDR2: LGHDT, YNNKEL (reference sequence). This CDR3 reads CASTGQGAGRTGELFF. The DNA for the CDR3 is TGTGCCAGCACGGGACAGGGGGCTGGTCGCACCGGGGAGCTGTTTTTT.

V and J are TRBV6-2 or TRBV6-3 and TRBJ1-5; weak D call: TRBD1 (5 bases). The CDR3 spans 16 residues. Trimming pared 2 bases from V and 3 bases from J, leaving 14 bases between. Per the germline V gene, CDR1 is MNHEY and CDR2 is SVGEGT. The CDR3 protein is CASSYPVDSFNQPQHF. CDR3 nucleotides: TGTGCCAGCAGTTACCCCGTCGACAGTTTCAATCAGCCCCAGCATTTT.

J is TRBJ2-5 and V is TRBV20-1; 7 nucleotides align to TRBD2. V lost 5 bases, J lost 5 bases, and 14 bases stayed unmatched. This CDR3 contains 15 residues. The germline V gene encodes CDR1 DFQATT and CDR2 SNEGSKA (reference sequence). CDR3 amino acids: CSAVSQPVGRETQYF. The CDR3, as DNA: TGCAGTGCTGTTAGTCAACCTGTCGGGAGGGAGACCCAGTACTTC.

This chain uses TRBV2 with TRBJ2-3; 9 bases map to TRBD1. J gave up 4 bases and V 6 bases, and 8 bases lay outside the gene matches. Looked up from germline, CDR1 is SNHLY and CDR2 is FYNNEI. The CDR3 has 15 residues. CDR3 nucleotide sequence: TGTGCCAGCAGGCTAGACAGGGGGAGATCAGATACGCAGTATTTT. This codes for CASRLDRGRSDTQYF.

Ten or more counts support this clonotype. This chain links TRBV28 with TRBJ1-1; D unclear. The V and J ends lost 5 bases and 1 base respectively, with 17 bases between them. The CDR3 spans 16 residues. Germline V gives CDR1 MDHEN, CDR2 SYDVKM. CDR3 region: CASSRTGGPGNTEAFF. The CDR3, as DNA: TGTGCCAGCAGTCGGACCGGAGGGCCGGGGAACACTGAAGCTTTCTTT.

The table lists this clonotype with many counts. The rearrangement joins TRBV7-9 to TRBJ2-5; D uncertain. V was cut by 4 bases and J by 3 bases, with 3 bases left in between. Germline V gene lookup returns CDR1 SEHNR and CDR2 FQNEAQ (reference sequence). CDR3 size: 11 residues. The CDR3 DNA sequence: TGTGCCAGCAGCTGGAAAGAGACCCAGTACTTC. Its translation is CASSWKETQYF. Supplemented by reference TRBV7-9 and TRBJ2-5, the full variable domain reads DTGVSQNPRHKITKRGQNVTFRCDPISEHNRLYWYRQTLGQGPEFLTYFQNEAQLEKSRLLSDRFSAERPKGSFSTLEIQRTEQGDSAMYLCASSWKETQYFGPGTRLLVL.

The genes are TRBV19 and TRBJ2-2, with 10 bases that match TRBD2. Per germline, CDR1 LNHDA and CDR2 SQIVND (reference sequence). CDR3 length equals 18 residues. Trimming took 5 bases from V and 5 from J; bases not matched to a gene: 14. As DNA, the CDR3 is TGTGCCAGTAGTTTCCGACTAGCGGGCAGAGTCGGGACCGGGGAGCTGTTTTTT. Amino acid sequence: CASSFRLAGRVGTGELFF.

This clonotype has ten or more counts. The chain employs TRBV28 and TRBJ1-2; no firm D call. The germline V and J ends were trimmed by 1 base and 0 bases, with 12 bases remaining between them. CDR3 size: 16 residues. Germline loops: CDR1 MDHEN, CDR2 SYDVKM. In DNA form, the CDR3 reads TGTGCCAGCAGTTTATTCCCGATACGATCTAACTATGGCTACACCTTC. Protein: CASSLFPIRSNYGYTF.

The table lists this clonotype with a few counts. This chain links TRBV30 with TRBJ2-7; possibly TRBD1 or TRBD2 for D (5 bases each). This CDR3 spans 13 amino acids. Trimming left V 7 bases short and J 4 bases short, with 17 bases between. Germline values: CDR1 GTSNPN, CDR2 SVGIG (reference sequence). The CDR3 sequence: CASRVRGQYEQYF. The CDR3 DNA reads TGTGCCTCCCGTGTGAGGGGTCAGTACGAGCAGTACTTC.

The rearrangement uses TRBV29-1 and TRBJ1-2; tentative D call: TRBD1 (5 bases). This CDR3 region has 11 residues. CDR1 is SQVTM and CDR2 is ANQGSEA in the germline V gene. Trimming removed 6 bases at V and 4 bases at J, with 9 bases between. The CDR3 loop reads CSVDSIYGYTF. As DNA, the CDR3 is TGCAGCGTAGACAGCATCTATGGCTACACCTTC.

This rearrangement joins TRBV4-1 to TRBJ1-2; D gene ambiguous. Germline CDR1 MGHRA, CDR2 YSYEKL. Trimming took off 1 base at V and 7 bases at J, with 10 bases between the two ends. The length of the CDR3 is 13 residues. CDR3 region: CASSQVSGGGYTF. The CDR3, as DNA: TGCGCCAGCAGCCAAGTATCGGGCGGTGGCTACACCTTC.